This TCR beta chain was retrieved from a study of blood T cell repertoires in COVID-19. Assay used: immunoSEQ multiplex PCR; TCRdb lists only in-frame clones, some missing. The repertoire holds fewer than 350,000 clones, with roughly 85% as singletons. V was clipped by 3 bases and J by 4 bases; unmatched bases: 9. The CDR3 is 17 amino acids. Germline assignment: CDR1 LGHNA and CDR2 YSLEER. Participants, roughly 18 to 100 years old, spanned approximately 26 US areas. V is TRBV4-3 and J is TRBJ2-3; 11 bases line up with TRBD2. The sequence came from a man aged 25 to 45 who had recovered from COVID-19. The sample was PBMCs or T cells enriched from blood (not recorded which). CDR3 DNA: TGCGCCAGCAGCCAGAAGCTCTTAGCGGGGGGGCCAGATACGCAGTATTTT. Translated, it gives CASSQKLLAGGPDTQYF.